The 17 T cell receptor beta chains below all came from one sample that was sequenced in a study of Graves' ophthalmopathy and Graves' hyperthyroidism. From RNA, the CDR3 regions of TCR beta chains were amplified and sequenced. Second-round multiplex PCR followed a first-round RT-PCR using HTBI primers. TCRdb reanalysed the multiplex PCR reads using MiXCR and keeps one entry per CDR3 protein. The sample has about 700,000 distinct CDR3 sequences, just over 40% seen once. Source material: peripheral blood. All receptors derive from an adult man with Graves' ophthalmopathy.

The rearrangement uses TRBV7-9 and TRBJ1-2, with D possibly being TRBD1 (5 bases). V shed 4 bases and J shed 2 bases, with 11 bases lying between them. Germline CDR1 SEHNR, CDR2 FQNEAQ (reference sequence). The CDR3 extends over 14 amino acids. This CDR3 is CASSSTRDNYGYTF. CDR3 DNA: TGTGCCAGCAGCTCGACCCGGGACAACTATGGCTACACCTTC.

This clonotype has at least ten counts. The chain joins TRBV7-9 to TRBJ2-5, with no clear D. CDR3 length: 15 residues. Germline CDR1 is SEHNR and CDR2 is FQNEAQ (reference sequence). Trimming left V 1 base short and J 2 bases short, with 11 bases between. This CDR3 is CASSLGGGGQETQYF. CDR3 nucleotides: TGTGCCAGCAGCTTAGGCGGCGGCGGACAAGAGACCCAGTACTTC.

In its sample, this clonotype was seen many times. The CDR3 protein is CASTGPPRNTEAFF. In DNA, the CDR3 is TGTGCCAGCACCGGACCCCCGAGGAACACTGAAGCTTTCTTT. The rearrangement uses TRBV5-8 and TRBJ1-1; D call uncertain. CDR3 length: 14 amino acids. Germline V gene data show CDR1 as SGHTS and CDR2 as YDEGEE. V was cut by 6 bases and J by 1 base, with 13 bases left in between.

This chain joins TRBV2 and TRBJ1-1, with a weak D call TRBD1 (6 bases). The CDR3 is made up of 15 amino acids. Deletions cut 5 bases from V and 6 bases from J, with 19 bases between. Germline lookup yields CDR1 SNHLY and CDR2 FYNNEI. For the CDR3, the DNA is TGTGCCAGCAGTACCCGGGGACATTCCCCCTCTGAAGCTTTCTTT. Translating gives CASSTRGHSPSEAFF.

The chain has TRBV5-1 and TRBJ1-6; D is perhaps TRBD1 (6 bases). Germline V CDR1 and CDR2: SGHRS, YFSETQ. The CDR3 covers 15 residues. V lost 0 bases to trimming and J lost 9 bases, with 13 bases between them. The CDR3 here is CASSLEGGSGSPLHF. For the CDR3, the DNA is TGCGCCAGCAGCTTGGAAGGGGGGTCGGGTTCACCCCTCCACTTT.

A word on this clonotype: A much larger clone lies a single base off, so this may be a read error. The V gene is TRBV6-6, the J gene TRBJ1-1, with TRBD1 as a possible D gene (5 bases). Germline V gene data show CDR1 as MNHNY and CDR2 as SVGAGI (reference sequence). The CDR3 totals 11 residues. The CDR3 spells CVSTGNTEAFF. For the CDR3, the DNA is TGTGTCAGCACAGGGAACACTGAAGCTTTCTTT.

In its sample, this clonotype was seen a few times. The chain is built from TRBV3-1 and TRBJ1-2, with D hard to call. V dropped 1 base and J dropped 8 bases, with 14 bases sitting between them. The CDR3 covers 14 residues. Germline CDR1 is LGHDT and CDR2 is YNNKEL (reference sequence). The CDR3 sequence is CASSQGTHAGGYTF. The DNA for the CDR3 is TGTGCCAGCAGCCAAGGGACGCATGCGGGGGGCTACACCTTC.

This clonotype was recorded at least ten times. The chain carries TRBV5-6 and TRBJ2-5, with D hard to call. Germline CDR1 is SGHDT and CDR2 is YYEEEE. The CDR3 is 15 amino acids. The germline V and J ends were trimmed by 1 base and 5 bases, with 15 bases remaining between them. The DNA for the CDR3 is TGTGCCAGCAGCTTGCGGATCTCTCAGCAGGAGACCCAGTACTTC. The encoded protein is CASSLRISQQETQYF.

This clonotype showed up just a few times. The chain is built from TRBV27 and TRBJ2-5, with 8 bases that match TRBD1. The germline V gene has CDR1 MNHEY and CDR2 SMNVEV (reference sequence). V lost 1 base to trimming and J lost 3 bases; unmatched junction nucleotides: 4. The length of the CDR3 is 15 residues. The CDR3 sequence is CASSLFQGAEETQYF. DNA for the CDR3: TGTGCCAGCAGTTTATTCCAGGGGGCTGAAGAGACCCAGTACTTC.

In its sample, this clonotype was seen many times. The V call is TRBV10-3, the J call TRBJ2-5, with 9 positions matching TRBD1. The junction had 3 bases not matched to a gene; V was cut back by 3 bases and J by 1 base. Germline V CDR1 and CDR2: ENHRY, SYGVKD. The CDR3 spans 15 residues. CDR3 sequence: CAISDPGQGQETQYF. As DNA, the CDR3 is TGTGCCATCAGTGACCCGGGACAGGGCCAAGAGACCCAGTACTTC.

This rearrangement joins TRBV15 to TRBJ2-7; 10 nucleotides line up with TRBD1. In germline, CDR1 is LNHNV, CDR2 YYDKDF (reference sequence). The CDR3 extends over 15 amino acids. V was pared by 5 bases and J by 4 bases, with 8 bases of the junction left unmatched. The CDR3 protein is CATSGDRGGWYEQYF. The CDR3 region has the DNA TGTGCCACCAGCGGGGACAGGGGTGGATGGTACGAGCAGTACTTC.

The gene calls are TRBV24-1 and TRBJ2-3; no clear D. Per germline, CDR1 KGHDR and CDR2 SFDVKD. Trimming stripped 7 bases from V and 2 bases from J, with 12 bases between. CDR3 length equals 14 residues. CDR3 in amino acids: CATSVLGNTDTQYF. The CDR3 DNA follows: TGTGCCACCAGCGTTCTCGGTAACACAGATACGCAGTATTTT.

J is TRBJ2-2 and V is TRBV5-6; weak D call: TRBD2 (5 bases). Between the trimmed V and J ends, which lost 0 bases and 1 base, there was a span of 10 bases. In germline, CDR1 is SGHDT, CDR2 YYEEEE. The CDR3 runs 16 residues. CDR3: CASSLEERRNTGELFF. DNA of the CDR3: TGTGCCAGCAGCTTGGAGGAGCGGAGGAACACCGGGGAGCTGTTTTTT.

This clonotype was detected only once. The gene calls are TRBV10-3 and TRBJ1-6; TRBD1 agrees at 8 bases. Losses at the gene ends were 3 bases for V and 6 bases for J; bases not matched to a gene: 1. Germline V gives CDR1 ENHRY, CDR2 SYGVKD. CDR3 length equals 14 residues. The DNA for the CDR3 is TGTGCCATCAGTGACGGACAGGGTAATTCACCCCTCCACTTT. Translation gives CAISDGQGNSPLHF.

V usage is TRBV29-1 and J usage is TRBJ1-2; D uncertain. Per germline, CDR1 SQVTM and CDR2 ANQGSEA. Trimming took off 0 bases at V and 4 bases at J, with 9 bases between the two ends. The CDR3 spans 13 residues. CDR3 DNA sequence: TGCAGCGTTGAAGAATGGGGATCCTATGGCTACACCTTC. Encoded protein: CSVEEWGSYGYTF.

This chain joins TRBV25-1 and TRBJ2-7; TRBD2 matches at 10 bases. Germline trimming cut 2 bases from V and 6 bases from J; bases unmatched to any gene: 28. The CDR3 has 22 amino acids. Germline assignment: CDR1 MGHDK and CDR2 SYGVNS. The CDR3 reads CASSEGGTSSSPPSGRGVEQYF. DNA for the CDR3: TGTGCCAGCAGTGAAGGGGGGACTAGCAGCTCGCCCCCCAGCGGGAGGGGAGTCGAGCAGTACTTC.

This chain uses TRBV19 with TRBJ1-5, with D possibly matching TRBD1 (6 bases). Germline-derived CDR1 and CDR2 are LNHDA and SQIVND (reference sequence). With 9 bases removed from V and 0 bases from J, the gap between germline ends came to 15 bases. The CDR3 spans 15 residues. CDR3 sequence: CASRRGGHSNQPQHF. The CDR3 DNA is TGTGCCAGCCGTCGCGGGGGCCATAGCAATCAGCCCCAGCATTTT.